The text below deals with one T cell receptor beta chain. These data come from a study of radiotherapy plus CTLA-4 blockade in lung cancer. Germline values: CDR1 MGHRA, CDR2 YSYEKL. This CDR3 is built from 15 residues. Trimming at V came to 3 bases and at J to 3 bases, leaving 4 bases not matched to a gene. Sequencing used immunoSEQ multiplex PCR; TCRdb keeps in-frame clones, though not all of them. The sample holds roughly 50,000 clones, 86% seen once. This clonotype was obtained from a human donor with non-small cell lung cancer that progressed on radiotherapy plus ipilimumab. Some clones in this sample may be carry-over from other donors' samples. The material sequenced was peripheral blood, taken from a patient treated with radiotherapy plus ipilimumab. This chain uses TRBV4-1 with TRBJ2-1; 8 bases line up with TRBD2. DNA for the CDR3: TGCGCCAGCAGCCAGCCCCGGGGGGGCTACAATGAGCAGTTCTTC. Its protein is CASSQPRGGYNEQFF.